These T cell receptor beta chains were read from a single sample in a study of cytomegalovirus exposure and HLA in healthy donors. Sequencing was performed with immunoSEQ multiplex PCR; in TCRdb, only in-frame clones are kept and a portion is missing. The sample totals some 46,000 clones. Sequenced input: PBMCs. These TCRs come from a woman aged 25 to 39 in good health and CMV-seronegative. CDR3s include the opening cysteine and the closing phenylalanine or tryptophan. The order of the fields is J gene, V gene, D gene, CDR3 DNA, CDR3 protein. D genes are given only for firm matches.

J gene: TRBJ2-3; V gene: TRBV5-1; D gene: TRBD2; CDR3 DNA: TGCGCCAGCAGCTCGGCCTCCACTAGCGGGGTGACAGATACGCAGTATTTT; CDR3 protein: CASSSASTSGVTDTQYF
J gene: TRBJ2-4; V gene: TRBV6-5; D gene: -; CDR3 DNA: TGTGCCAGCAGTACCCCGGGGAACATTCAGTACTTC; CDR3 protein: CASSTPGNIQYF
J gene: TRBJ2-7; V gene: TRBV5-6; D gene: -; CDR3 DNA: TGTGCCAGCAGCCGAGAGTACGAGCAGTACTTC; CDR3 protein: CASSREYEQYF
J gene: TRBJ2-6; V gene: TRBV7-3; D gene: -; CDR3 DNA: TGTGCCAGCAGCCAACGGACATTCCACTCTGGGGCCAACGTCCTGACTTTC; CDR3 protein: CASSQRTFHSGANVLTF
J gene: TRBJ2-2; V gene: TRBV11-3; D gene: TRBD1; CDR3 DNA: TGTGCCAGCAGCTTCGACAGGGGGTTCCGCGGGGAGCTGTTTTTT; CDR3 protein: CASSFDRGFRGELFF
J gene: TRBJ1-5; V gene: TRBV28; D gene: -; CDR3 DNA: TGTGCCAGCAGTCTACAGAGCAATCAGCCCCAGCATTTT; CDR3 protein: CASSLQSNQPQHF
J gene: TRBJ2-7; V gene: TRBV6-5; D gene: TRBD2; CDR3 DNA: TGTGCCAGCAGTCCGACTAGCGGCCTCTCCGAGCAGTACTTC; CDR3 protein: CASSPTSGLSEQYF
J gene: TRBJ2-7; V gene: TRBV18; D gene: -; CDR3 DNA: TGTGCCAGCTCACCCAGGGATTTAGGAGCTCGCGAGCAGTACTTC; CDR3 protein: CASSPRDLGAREQYF
J gene: TRBJ1-5; V gene: TRBV28; D gene: -; CDR3 DNA: TGTGCCAGCAGTTTATTTACGACAGTTAGCAATCAGCCCCAGCATTTT; CDR3 protein: CASSLFTTVSNQPQHF
J gene: TRBJ1-1; V gene: TRBV7-9; D gene: -; CDR3 DNA: TGTGCCAGCAGCATGACGGGTCGGGGGTCGATGAACACTGAAGCTTTCTTT; CDR3 protein: CASSMTGRGSMNTEAFF
J gene: TRBJ2-3; V gene: TRBV7-3; D gene: -; CDR3 DNA: TGTGCCAGCAGCCTAGGCACAGATACGCAGTATTTT; CDR3 protein: CASSLGTDTQYF
J gene: TRBJ1-5; V gene: TRBV18; D gene: -; CDR3 DNA: TGTGCCAGCTCACCAAACGAGGCGTTTAGCAATCAGCCCCAGCATTTT; CDR3 protein: CASSPNEAFSNQPQHF
J gene: TRBJ2-1; V gene: TRBV11-3; D gene: TRBD2; CDR3 DNA: TGTGCCAGCAGCGCGACTAGCGGGGACTACAATGAGCAGTTCTTC; CDR3 protein: CASSATSGDYNEQFF
J gene: TRBJ2-1; V gene: TRBV11-3; D gene: TRBD2; CDR3 DNA: TGTGCCAGCAGAACTAGCGGGAGTAACAATGAGCAGTTCTTC; CDR3 protein: CASRTSGSNNEQFF
J gene: TRBJ2-1; V gene: TRBV10-3; D gene: -; CDR3 DNA: TGTGCCATCAGTGAGATGGGTAGCCCACAGTTCTTC; CDR3 protein: CAISEMGSPQFF
J gene: TRBJ2-1; V gene: TRBV28; D gene: -; CDR3 DNA: TGTGCCAGCAGTTTCAGCTGGCGGGACAGCCACAATGAGCAGTTCTTC; CDR3 protein: CASSFSWRDSHNEQFF
J gene: TRBJ2-3; V gene: TRBV4-1; D gene: TRBD2; CDR3 DNA: TGCGCCAGCAGCCAATCCAGCGGGACTAGCACAGATACGCAGTATTTT; CDR3 protein: CASSQSSGTSTDTQYF
J gene: TRBJ2-1; V gene: TRBV4-1; D gene: TRBD2; CDR3 DNA: TGCGCCAGCAGCCAACCGTCTAGCGGGAGGAAAAATAATGAGCAGTTCTTC; CDR3 protein: CASSQPSSGRKNNEQFF
J gene: TRBJ1-4; V gene: TRBV7-9; D gene: TRBD1; CDR3 DNA: TGTGCCAGCGGCCTAGACAGGGGTATAGATGAAAAACTGTTTTTT; CDR3 protein: CASGLDRGIDEKLFF
J gene: TRBJ2-7; V gene: TRBV27; D gene: TRBD1; CDR3 DNA: TGTGCCAGCAGTTTAGCCGGACAGGCGGGCGAGCAGTACTTC; CDR3 protein: CASSLAGQAGEQYF
J gene: TRBJ1-2; V gene: TRBV6-5; D gene: TRBD1; CDR3 DNA: TGTGCCACTCTAGACAGGGCTAACAACTATGGCTACACCTTC; CDR3 protein: CATLDRANNYGYTF
J gene: TRBJ2-5; V gene: TRBV6-6; D gene: TRBD2; CDR3 DNA: TGTGCCAGCAGACTCACTAGCGGGAGGGGAGAGACCCAGTACTTC; CDR3 protein: CASRLTSGRGETQYF
J gene: TRBJ2-7; V gene: TRBV1; D gene: -; CDR3 DNA: TGCACCCGACCTCCCTTGGGCGGGTGCTCCTACGAGCAGTACTTC; CDR3 protein: CTRPPLGGCSYEQYF
J gene: TRBJ2-1; V gene: TRBV9; D gene: TRBD2; CDR3 DNA: TGTGCCAGCAGCTTAGCGGGAGGTAATGAGCAGTTCTTC; CDR3 protein: CASSLAGGNEQFF
J gene: TRBJ1-1; V gene: TRBV4-3; D gene: TRBD1; CDR3 DNA: TGCGCCAGCAGCCAAGAACTAGGGGGCGTCGGGGTGAACACTGAAGCTTTCTTT; CDR3 protein: CASSQELGGVGVNTEAFF
J gene: TRBJ2-7; V gene: TRBV27; D gene: TRBD2; CDR3 DNA: TGTGCCAGCAGCCACGGACTAGCGTTCGAGCAGTACTTC; CDR3 protein: CASSHGLAFEQYF
J gene: TRBJ2-7; V gene: TRBV19; D gene: -; CDR3 DNA: TGTGCCACCTCTGTCCAGGGGTCCTCCTACGAGCAGTACTTC; CDR3 protein: CATSVQGSSYEQYF
J gene: TRBJ1-5; V gene: TRBV27; D gene: -; CDR3 DNA: TGTGCCAGCAGTTTAGGGCAGGTGGGTCAGCCCCAGCATTTT; CDR3 protein: CASSLGQVGQPQHF
J gene: TRBJ2-7; V gene: TRBV4-1; D gene: TRBD2; CDR3 DNA: TGCGCCAGCAGCCTCAAATCAGCGGGAACCTACGAGCAGTACTTC; CDR3 protein: CASSLKSAGTYEQYF
J gene: TRBJ2-1; V gene: TRBV18; D gene: -; CDR3 DNA: TGTGCCAGCTCACGTGGTCTCGGGGGAGGTTCCTACAATGAGCAGTTCTTC; CDR3 protein: CASSRGLGGGSYNEQFF
J gene: TRBJ2-3; V gene: TRBV6-1; D gene: TRBD1; CDR3 DNA: TGTGCTATACAGCAGGGGGTGCGTTTCACAGATACGCAGTATTTT; CDR3 protein: CAIQQGVRFTDTQYF
J gene: TRBJ2-1; V gene: TRBV6-5; D gene: TRBD2; CDR3 DNA: TGTGCCAGCTCCGGGGTAGCGGGGTACAATGAGCAGTTCTTC; CDR3 protein: CASSGVAGYNEQFF
J gene: TRBJ1-5; V gene: TRBV30; D gene: -; CDR3 DNA: TGTGCCTGGAGTCTTGGAAAGGGGAGGCAGCCCCAGCATTTT; CDR3 protein: CAWSLGKGRQPQHF
J gene: TRBJ2-1; V gene: TRBV30; D gene: -; CDR3 DNA: TGTGCCTGGAGTGTACGGGACTTATACTACAATGAGCAGTTCTTC; CDR3 protein: CAWSVRDLYYNEQFF
J gene: TRBJ2-6; V gene: TRBV29-1; D gene: -; CDR3 DNA: TGCAGCGTTTCACAGGGACACTCTGGGGCCAACGTCCTGACTTTC; CDR3 protein: CSVSQGHSGANVLTF
J gene: TRBJ1-2; V gene: TRBV7-2; D gene: TRBD1; CDR3 DNA: TGTGCCAGCAGCCCGGGACAGGGGGACTATGGCTACACCTTC; CDR3 protein: CASSPGQGDYGYTF
J gene: TRBJ1-2; V gene: TRBV30; D gene: -; CDR3 DNA: TGTGCCTGGAGTGGTGGCAGAGTCCGGGACTTATCAAGCTATGGCTACACCTTC; CDR3 protein: CAWSGGRVRDLSSYGYTF
J gene: TRBJ2-3; V gene: TRBV19; D gene: -; CDR3 DNA: TGTGCCAGTAGTCTGAGAGAGACAGATACGCAGTATTTT; CDR3 protein: CASSLRETDTQYF
J gene: TRBJ2-7; V gene: TRBV30; D gene: TRBD2; CDR3 DNA: TGTGCCTGGAGTGACCGCGGGAGGGGCGAGCAGTACTTC; CDR3 protein: CAWSDRGRGEQYF
J gene: TRBJ2-7; V gene: TRBV30; D gene: -; CDR3 DNA: TGTGCCTGGACTGGCGGGACCGCTGTCCGCGAGCAGTACTTC; CDR3 protein: CAWTGGTAVREQYF
J gene: TRBJ1-5; V gene: TRBV28; D gene: TRBD1; CDR3 DNA: TGTGCAATAGGGACAGGGGATCAGCCCCAGCATTTT; CDR3 protein: CAIGTGDQPQHF
J gene: TRBJ2-7; V gene: TRBV14; D gene: TRBD1; CDR3 DNA: TGTGCCAGCAGGGAGACAGGGCCTCCCTACGAGCAGTACTTC; CDR3 protein: CASRETGPPYEQYF
J gene: TRBJ2-7; V gene: TRBV18; D gene: -; CDR3 DNA: TGTGCCAGCTCACCAAGCGGGCTAATCTCCTACGAGCAGTACTTC; CDR3 protein: CASSPSGLISYEQYF
J gene: TRBJ1-2; V gene: TRBV4-1; D gene: -; CDR3 DNA: TGCGCCAGCAGCCAAGATCTGGGGGGGCCCTATGGCTACACCTTC; CDR3 protein: CASSQDLGGPYGYTF
J gene: TRBJ2-7; V gene: TRBV5-1; D gene: TRBD2; CDR3 DNA: TGCGCCAGCAGCTCCCTCGAGGGGACTAAACATTACTTC; CDR3 protein: CASSSLEGTKHYF
J gene: TRBJ2-7; V gene: TRBV19; D gene: -; CDR3 DNA: TGTGCCAGTAGTATAGAGGGGCATGGGGAGCAGTACTTC; CDR3 protein: CASSIEGHGEQYF
J gene: TRBJ2-7; V gene: TRBV4-1; D gene: TRBD2; CDR3 DNA: TGCGCCAGCAGCCAAGAGTCGAGCGGGAAAATGGTCGAGCAGTACTTC; CDR3 protein: CASSQESSGKMVEQYF
J gene: TRBJ2-7; V gene: TRBV4-2; D gene: TRBD1; CDR3 DNA: TGTGCCAGCAGCCAAGTCGGGACAGGGGCGGCCTACGAGCAGTACTTC; CDR3 protein: CASSQVGTGAAYEQYF
J gene: TRBJ2-5; V gene: TRBV30; D gene: -; CDR3 DNA: TGTGCCTGGAAACAGGGAGACGAGACCCAGTACTTC; CDR3 protein: CAWKQGDETQYF
J gene: TRBJ2-6; V gene: TRBV4-1; D gene: -; CDR3 DNA: TGCGCCAGCAGCCAAGATTCCTCTCCTGGGGCCAACGTCCTGACTTTC; CDR3 protein: CASSQDSSPGANVLTF
J gene: TRBJ1-5; V gene: TRBV6-6; D gene: TRBD1; CDR3 DNA: TGTGCCAGCAGTTACTCAAGACAGGGCGGAACTCAGCCCCAGCATTTT; CDR3 protein: CASSYSRQGGTQPQHF
J gene: TRBJ1-1; V gene: TRBV4-1; D gene: -; CDR3 DNA: TGCGCCAGCAGCCAATCTATACTTTTGGGGCCGAACACTGAAGCTTTCTTT; CDR3 protein: CASSQSILLGPNTEAFF
J gene: TRBJ1-1; V gene: TRBV7-2; D gene: -; CDR3 DNA: TGTGCCAGCAGCTTAGGAACGGGGAACACTGAAGCTTTCTTT; CDR3 protein: CASSLGTGNTEAFF
J gene: TRBJ1-2; V gene: TRBV4-3; D gene: -; CDR3 DNA: TGCGCCAGCAGCCATTTCAGGGAAAACTATGGCTACACCTTC; CDR3 protein: CASSHFRENYGYTF
J gene: TRBJ2-7; V gene: TRBV27; D gene: -; CDR3 DNA: TGTGCCAGCAGTTTCAGGGCAGATTTATACGAGCAGTACTTC; CDR3 protein: CASSFRADLYEQYF
J gene: TRBJ1-5; V gene: TRBV12-5; D gene: -; CDR3 DNA: TGTGCTAGTGGTTGGGGACGGGGGGTTCAGGAGCCCCAGCATTTT; CDR3 protein: CASGWGRGVQEPQHF
J gene: TRBJ2-1; V gene: TRBV5-1; D gene: TRBD2; CDR3 DNA: TGCGCCAGCAGACCCGCGTACAGCGGGAGGGCCAATGAGCAGTTCTTC; CDR3 protein: CASRPAYSGRANEQFF
J gene: TRBJ2-5; V gene: TRBV5-1; D gene: -; CDR3 DNA: TGCGCCTCTTCCTCTAGCGCTAACATACAAGAGACCCAGTACTTC; CDR3 protein: CASSSSANIQETQYF
J gene: TRBJ1-1; V gene: TRBV20-1; D gene: -; CDR3 DNA: TGCAGTGGATCCGGTAACACTGAAGCTTTCTTT; CDR3 protein: CSGSGNTEAFF
J gene: TRBJ1-1; V gene: TRBV5-4; D gene: TRBD1; CDR3 DNA: TGTGCCAGCAGCTCCGGGACAGGGGTTGTGAACACTGAAGCTTTCTTT; CDR3 protein: CASSSGTGVVNTEAFF